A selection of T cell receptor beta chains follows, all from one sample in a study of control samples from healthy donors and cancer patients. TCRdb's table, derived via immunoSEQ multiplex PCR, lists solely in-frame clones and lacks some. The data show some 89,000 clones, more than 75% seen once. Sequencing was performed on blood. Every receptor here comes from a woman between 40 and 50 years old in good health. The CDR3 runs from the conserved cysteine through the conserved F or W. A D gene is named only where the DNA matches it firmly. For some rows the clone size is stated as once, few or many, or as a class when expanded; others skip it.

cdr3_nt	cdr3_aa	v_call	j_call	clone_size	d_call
TGTGCCAGCAGCAAAGACAGGGAAAGAGCTAACTATGGCTACACCTTC	CASSKDRERANYGYTF	TRBV21-1	TRBJ1-2	few	-
TGTGCCAGCAGCCACGTCAGGGGGAGACTAGGGGAACATACGCAGTATTTT	CASSHVRGRLGEHTQYF	TRBV3-1/TRBV3-2	TRBJ2-3	-	-
TGTGCCAGTAGTCAGGGCGGACTGAACACTGAAGCTTTCTTT	CASSQGGLNTEAFF	TRBV19	TRBJ1-1	-	-
TGTGCCAGCAGCTTAATCCGGGGTAGCGGGGCGTCGGGGAGTACGCAGTATTTT	CASSLIRGSGASGSTQYF	TRBV7-8	TRBJ2-3	-	TRBD2
TGTGCCTGGAGTGGAGGGACCCAAGAGACCCAGTACTTC	CAWSGGTQETQYF	TRBV30	TRBJ2-5	-	-
TGTGCCAGCAGCCTGGCTAACTATGGCTACACCTTC	CASSLANYGYTF	TRBV7-9	TRBJ1-2	-	-
TGTGCCAGCAGCAAGGACAGGGGCGTAGGATTGACTGAAGCTTTCTTT	CASSKDRGVGLTEAFF	TRBV7-8	TRBJ1-1	-	TRBD1
TGTGCCAGCAGCCAATCCGGGGGCGTGGGAACAGATACGCAGTATTTT	CASSQSGGVGTDTQYF	TRBV9	TRBJ2-3	-	-
TGTGCCATCCCGGGGGAAAGGGGCAATCAGCCCCAGCATTTT	CAIPGERGNQPQHF	TRBV21-1	TRBJ1-5	-	-
TGTGCCAGCAGCTTAGCCGTCCGTTTGGGGAAGATGGCTTTCTTT	CASSLAVRLGKMAFF	TRBV7-2	TRBJ1-1	-	-
TGTGCCAGCAGCGTAGGGGACAACCCCTGGGGAGCTTTCTTT	CASSVGDNPWGAFF	TRBV9	TRBJ1-1	-	-
TGTGCCAGTAGTGGCAATTCACCCCTCCACTTT	CASSGNSPLHF	TRBV19	TRBJ1-6	-	-
TGTGCCAGCAGCTTAGGAGGGGTGGATGGCTACACCTTC	CASSLGGVDGYTF	TRBV7-2	TRBJ1-2	-	-
TGTGCCAGTAGTATACAGGCACCGTCTTCACCCCTCCACTTT	CASSIQAPSSPLHF	TRBV19	TRBJ1-6	-	-
TGTGCCAGCAGCTTACTGGCTAGCGGATACAATGAGCAGTTCTTC	CASSLLASGYNEQFF	TRBV13	TRBJ2-1	-	TRBD2
TGTGCCAGCAGCCCTCCTAGGGTAGCGGGGGGATTTAGCTCCTACGAGCAGTACTTC	CASSPPRVAGGFSSYEQYF	TRBV3-1/TRBV3-2	TRBJ2-7	-	TRBD2
TGTGCCAGCAGCTTGGGGGAGTCACCCTACGAGCAGTACTTC	CASSLGESPYEQYF	TRBV5-6	TRBJ2-7	-	-
TGTGCCAGCAGTGGGGGGACAGGGAGTAACTATGGCTACACCTTC	CASSGGTGSNYGYTF	TRBV6-6	TRBJ1-2	-	TRBD1
TGTGCCAGCAGCCCAGACGTCTCGGGGCTTGGGTTGGATACGCAGTATTTT	CASSPDVSGLGLDTQYF	TRBV7-8	TRBJ2-3	-	-
TGTGCCTGGAGTCTGGGGCAGGGCAATTATGGCAATCAGCCCCAGCATTTT	CAWSLGQGNYGNQPQHF	TRBV30	TRBJ1-5	-	-
TGTGCCAGCAGCCCAGGGGGCGCGGAGGAGACCCAGTACTTC	CASSPGGAEETQYF	TRBV5-4	TRBJ2-5	-	TRBD1
TGTGCCAGCAGTCGCGGCTTTCCGGGGGACACTGAAGCTTTCTTT	CASSRGFPGDTEAFF	TRBV14	TRBJ1-1	-	-
TGCGCCAGCAGCCAATCCCGGACAGGGTTCGCGAGCTACACCTTC	CASSQSRTGFASYTF	TRBV4-3	TRBJ1-2	-	TRBD1
TGTGCCAGCTCACCCTCTGACAATGCGGAGTATGGCTACACCTTC	CASSPSDNAEYGYTF	TRBV18	TRBJ1-2	-	-
TGTGCCACCAGCAGAGTAGGAACGAACACCGGGGAGCTGTTTTTT	CATSRVGTNTGELFF	TRBV15	TRBJ2-2	-	-
TGTGCCAGCAGCTTAATCTCTCTATACCCCCTCTCTGGGGCCAACGTCCTGACTTTC	CASSLISLYPLSGANVLTF	TRBV7-8	TRBJ2-6	-	-
TGTGCCAGCAGTGTCATGTCAGGGAACACTGAAGCTTTCTTT	CASSVMSGNTEAFF	TRBV2	TRBJ1-1	-	-
TGCGCCAGCAGTGAGGGGACAGGCAATCAGCCCCAGCATTTT	CASSEGTGNQPQHF	TRBV10-2	TRBJ1-5	-	TRBD1
TGCGGAGCTACAGGGGGCTACAGCACAGATACGCAGTATTTT	CGATGGYSTDTQYF	TRBV29-1	TRBJ2-3	-	TRBD1
TGTGCCAGCAACGAAGGGGGGAAGAGCTACAATGAGCAGTTCTTC	CASNEGGKSYNEQFF	TRBV9	TRBJ2-1	-	-
TGTGCCAGCAGCGTATCCGTTTACAATGAGCAGTTCTTC	CASSVSVYNEQFF	TRBV9	TRBJ2-1	-	-
TGCAGTGCTAGTCTGGGACAGGCCTTCGATGAGCAGTTCTTC	CSASLGQAFDEQFF	TRBV20-1	TRBJ2-1	-	TRBD1
TGTGCCAGCAGCTTAGGCTCAGCAGGGGGCACTGAAGCTTTCTTT	CASSLGSAGGTEAFF	TRBV7-6	TRBJ1-1	-	TRBD1
TGCGCCAGCAGCCAACCGGGACTAGCGGGGGGGGAGCTGTTTTTT	CASSQPGLAGGELFF	TRBV4-1	TRBJ2-2	-	TRBD2
TGTGCCAGTAGTATCTCGAGATATCGCGAGCAGTACTTC	CASSISRYREQYF	TRBV19	TRBJ2-7	-	-
TGTGCCAGCTCCTCTTCTGGGGCCAACGTCCTGACTTTC	CASSSSGANVLTF	TRBV6-5	TRBJ2-6	-	-
TGCAGCGTTGTCGGGGAGGGCACTGGGGCCAACGTCCTGACTTTC	CSVVGEGTGANVLTF	TRBV29-1	TRBJ2-6	once	TRBD2
TGTGCCAGCAGAGGCCCCGACTATGGCTACACCTTC	CASRGPDYGYTF	TRBV27	TRBJ1-2	-	-
TGTGCCAGCTCCTCTGGGGCCAACGTCCTGACTTTC	CASSSGANVLTF	TRBV18	TRBJ2-6	-	-
TGCGCCAGCAGCACGGAACTATGGGGGACAGGGGGCGAGGCTGGGGCCAACGTCCTGACTTTC	CASSTELWGTGGEAGANVLTF	TRBV5-1	TRBJ2-6	-	TRBD1
TGTGCCAGCAGCTCCTCAGGGGACAGTTATGGCTACACCTTC	CASSSSGDSYGYTF	TRBV6-2/TRBV6-3	TRBJ1-2	-	TRBD1
TGCGCCAGCAGCTGGGGCGTCTCTGGAAACACCATATATTTT	CASSWGVSGNTIYF	TRBV5-1	TRBJ1-3	-	-
TGTGCCAGCAGCCTGGGACAGGGGTACAATCAGCCCCAGCATTTT	CASSLGQGYNQPQHF	TRBV6-2/TRBV6-3	TRBJ1-5	-	TRBD1
TGTGCCAGCAGTTACTTTGGCCCAGGGACTGAAGCTTTCTTT	CASSYFGPGTEAFF	TRBV6-2/TRBV6-3	TRBJ1-1	-	-
TGTGCCTGGAGCCGTGGAGGTCAGGGGGGTACAGATACGCAGTATTTT	CAWSRGGQGGTDTQYF	TRBV30	TRBJ2-3	-	-
TGTGCCAGCAGCTTAGAGAGCTCCTATAATTCACCCCTCCACTTT	CASSLESSYNSPLHF	TRBV7-2	TRBJ1-6	-	-
TGTGCCAGCAGCTCGCCCGGGGTGATGAACACTGAAGCTTTCTTT	CASSSPGVMNTEAFF	TRBV11-3	TRBJ1-1	few	-
TGCAGCATTTGGACCGACAGCGGCGGGGAGCTGTTTTTT	CSIWTDSGGELFF	TRBV29-1	TRBJ2-2	-	-
TGTGCCAGCAGCCAAGATACTAGCTCCTACAATGAGCAGTTCTTC	CASSQDTSSYNEQFF	TRBV3-1/TRBV3-2	TRBJ2-1	-	-
TGTGCCAGCAGTGGGACTAGCGGGGGGGGATCAGCCTATTCAGATACGCAGTATTTT	CASSGTSGGGSAYSDTQYF	TRBV6-1	TRBJ2-3	-	TRBD2
TGTGCCAGCAGCTTCAGGGGTGACTGGGGAAACACCATATATTTT	CASSFRGDWGNTIYF	TRBV5-6	TRBJ1-3	-	-
TGCGCCAGCAGCCAAGATAGGGGAGACCGGGATCAGCCCCAGCATTTT	CASSQDRGDRDQPQHF	TRBV4-3	TRBJ1-5	-	-
TGTGCCAGCAGCTTAGCATCCGACCGAAGTCTATGGGGCTACACCTTC	CASSLASDRSLWGYTF	TRBV7-2	TRBJ1-2	once	-
TGCGCCAGCAGCCAAGATTCAAGTAACTATGGCTACACCTTC	CASSQDSSNYGYTF	TRBV4-3	TRBJ1-2	-	-
TGTGCCAGCAGCTTTGATCAGGACTACTATGGCTACACCTTC	CASSFDQDYYGYTF	TRBV5-6	TRBJ1-2	few	-